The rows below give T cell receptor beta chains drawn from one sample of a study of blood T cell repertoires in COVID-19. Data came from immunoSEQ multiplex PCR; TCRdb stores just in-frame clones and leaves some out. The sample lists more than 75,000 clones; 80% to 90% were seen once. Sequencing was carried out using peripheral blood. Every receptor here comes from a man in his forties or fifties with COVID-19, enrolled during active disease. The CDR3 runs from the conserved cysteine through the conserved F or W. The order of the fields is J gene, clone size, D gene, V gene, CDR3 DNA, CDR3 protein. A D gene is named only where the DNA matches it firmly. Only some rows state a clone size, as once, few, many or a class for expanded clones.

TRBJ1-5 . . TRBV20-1 TGCAGTGCTAGTCAGGGGAGCAATCAGCCCCAGCATTTT CSASQGSNQPQHF
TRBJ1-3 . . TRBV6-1 TGTGCCAGCAGTGAAAACGGGGGAAACACCATATATTTT CASSENGGNTIYF
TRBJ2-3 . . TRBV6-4 TGTGCCAGCAGTGACTCCCTCAGGGGCGCAGATACGCAGTATTTT CASSDSLRGADTQYF
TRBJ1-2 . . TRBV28 TGTGCCAGCAGTTTACTCCAGGGAAACCGAGTTAATGGCTACACCTTC CASSLLQGNRVNGYTF
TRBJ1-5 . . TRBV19 TGTGCCAGTAGTATGCGGGGATATCAGCCCCAGCATTTT CASSMRGYQPQHF
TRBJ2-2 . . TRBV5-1 TGCGCCAGCAGAAAAGACAGGAACACCGGGGAGCTGTTTTTT CASRKDRNTGELFF
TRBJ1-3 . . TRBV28 TGTGCCAGCAGTCGACGGGGATACGGAAACACCATATATTTT CASSRRGYGNTIYF
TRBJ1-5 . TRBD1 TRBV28 TGTGCCAGCAGTCGACGGGTCACAGGGGGTAGCAATCAGCCCCAGCATTTT CASSRRVTGGSNQPQHF
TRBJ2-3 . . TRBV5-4 TGTGCCAGCAGCGATATCCGGGAAACCGAGGGTACGCAGTATTTT CASSDIRETEGTQYF
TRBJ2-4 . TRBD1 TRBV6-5 TGTGCCAGCAGTTCTGGGACAGGGGGTAACATTCAGTACTTC CASSSGTGGNIQYF
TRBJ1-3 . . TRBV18 TGTGCCAGCTCACCCCAGGATCTTAATGGAAACACCATATATTTT CASSPQDLNGNTIYF
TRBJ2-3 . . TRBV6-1 TGTGCCAGCAGTGAAGTAGGGGTAGGAACAGATACGCAGTATTTT CASSEVGVGTDTQYF
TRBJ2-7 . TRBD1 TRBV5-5 TGTGCCAGCAGCTTGAGGGGACAGGTCGCCGGCTACGAGCAGTACTTC CASSLRGQVAGYEQYF
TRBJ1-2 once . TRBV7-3 TGTGCCAGCAGCCCCCGCGGGCAGGCTCCCTATGGCTACACCTTC CASSPRGQAPYGYTF
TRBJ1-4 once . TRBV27 TGTGCCAGCAGGGGGCTAGGGGAAAAACTGTTTTTT CASRGLGEKLFF
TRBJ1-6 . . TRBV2 TGTGCCAGGGCGACGGGTGGTTCACCCCTCCACTTT CARATGGSPLHF
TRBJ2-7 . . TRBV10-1 TGCGCCAGCAGTGAGTCGAACCTAATCTACGAGCAGTACTTC CASSESNLIYEQYF
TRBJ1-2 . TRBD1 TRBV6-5 TGTGCCAGCCGACCGACAGGGAGTCACTATGGCTACACCTTC CASRPTGSHYGYTF
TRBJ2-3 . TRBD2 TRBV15 TGTGCCACCAGCAGTGGTACTAGCGGGGGGGCAGATACGCAGTATTTT CATSSGTSGGADTQYF
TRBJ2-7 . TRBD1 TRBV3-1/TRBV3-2 TGTGCCAGCAGCCGACAGGGATGGAACGAGCAGTACTTC CASSRQGWNEQYF
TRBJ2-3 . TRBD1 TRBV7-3 TGTGCCAGCAGCTCTCCGGGACAGGGAAAAAGCACAGATACGCAGTATTTT CASSSPGQGKSTDTQYF
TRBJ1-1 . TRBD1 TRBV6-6 TGTGCCAGCAGTTACAGGGGACAGAGGGTTGAAGCTTTCTTT CASSYRGQRVEAFF
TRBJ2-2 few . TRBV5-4 TGTGCCAGCAGGAGAAAGGAAGGGGTCACCGGGGAGCTGTTTTTT CASRRKEGVTGELFF
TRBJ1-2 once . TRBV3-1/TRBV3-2 TGTGCCAGCAGCCAAGATTGGAACGGGGGCTATGGCTACACCTTC CASSQDWNGGYGYTF
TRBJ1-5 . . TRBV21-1 TGTGCCAGCAGCAGAGGGACAGTTTTGTCGAGCAATCAGCCCCAGCATTTT CASSRGTVLSSNQPQHF
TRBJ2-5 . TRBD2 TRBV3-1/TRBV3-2 TGTGCCAGCAGCCAAGATAGGAGCGGGGGGGCCAGAGAGACCCAGTACTTC CASSQDRSGGARETQYF
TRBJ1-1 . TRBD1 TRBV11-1 TGTGCCAGCAGCTTAACGGGGACAGGGGGAGCTTTCTTT CASSLTGTGGAFF